A selection of T cell receptor beta chains follows, all from one sample in a study of T cell repertoires in cytomegalovirus infection. For these TCRs, the target antigens are not known. MiXCR was run by TCRdb on the reads, yielding one entry per CDR3 protein. Here the sample spans fewer than 900,000 distinct CDR3 sequences, 25% to 35% being singletons. This specimen was cultured CD8+ T cells from PBMCs, taken from culture after CMV antigen stimulation. These receptors originate from a human donor in good health (CMV status not recorded). Some clones in this sample may be carry-over from other donors' samples. CDR3s include the opening cysteine and the closing phenylalanine or tryptophan. D genes are given only for firm matches.

v_call,d_call,j_call,cdr3_aa
TRBV7-9,TRBD1,TRBJ2-2,CASSRQDRGNTGELFF
TRBV10-3,TRBD1,TRBJ1-1,CAIRRDRVQPRGPTNTEAFF
TRBV19,TRBD1,TRBJ2-1,CASEIGQGGYNEQFF
TRBV7-7,-,TRBJ1-2,CASSPLGGQNYGYTF
TRBV7-4,-,TRBJ1-5,CASSSRPPPVEPQHF
TRBV5-8,TRBD1,TRBJ2-1,CASSLRTGGIEQFF
TRBV7-6,TRBD1,TRBJ2-1,CASSVRTGGPYNEQFF
TRBV12-3/TRBV12-4,-,TRBJ1-1,CASSLSGRLTEAFF
TRBV27,TRBD2,TRBJ2-2,CASSHSGEGGELFF
TRBV13,-,TRBJ1-4,CASSFSTGTNEKLFF
TRBV6-5,-,TRBJ1-1,CASSWGENTEAFF
TRBV6-5,TRBD1,TRBJ1-2,CASKPQGLPLYGYTF
TRBV9,TRBD2,TRBJ2-1,CASSVDELAGGSSYNEQFF
TRBV19,TRBD1,TRBJ1-1,CASSISGTGGENTEAFF
TRBV6-2/TRBV6-3,-,TRBJ1-5,CASTYEGIYSNQPQHF
TRBV7-4,TRBD1,TRBJ2-7,CASPPGQGLF
TRBV27,TRBD1,TRBJ1-1,CASSLLTGREAFF
TRBV6-5,TRBD2,TRBJ2-5,CASTSGGGWFETQYF
TRBV4-2,-,TRBJ2-2,CASSQSFDERSGELFF
TRBV20-1,TRBD2,TRBJ2-3,CSARDGRGARTDTQYF
TRBV24-1,-,TRBJ2-7,CATRQKDLSSYEQYF
TRBV4-2,TRBD2,TRBJ2-5,CASSQDLAGGLEETQYF
TRBV7-9,-,TRBJ1-2,CASIEGANYGYTF
TRBV9,TRBD1,TRBJ1-2,CASSGSRDRGPGGGYTF
TRBV7-9,-,TRBJ2-5,CASSSRDTQREETQYF
TRBV20-1,-,TRBJ2-7,CSARDRAGQTYEQYF
TRBV12-5,-,TRBJ2-1,CASVPVLYNEQFF
TRBV6-6,TRBD2,TRBJ2-3,CASSYSISSGGQMGTDTQYF
TRBV27,TRBD2,TRBJ2-2,CASSPRGGANTGELFF
TRBV7-9,TRBD1,TRBJ1-2,CASSINRGQENNYGYTF
TRBV4-1,TRBD2,TRBJ2-1,CASKVGASGGGNEQFF
TRBV4-3,TRBD1,TRBJ1-1,CASSQHTGGRNTEAFF
TRBV7-6,TRBD1,TRBJ1-5,CASSFGGQGVQSQHF
TRBV9,TRBD2,TRBJ2-1,CASGGGFLNEQFF
TRBV6-5,-,TRBJ2-5,CASSLFDGWREETQYF
TRBV20-1,TRBD2,TRBJ2-1,CSARKTGLAAFEQFF
TRBV19,-,TRBJ1-2,CASRSPTGPNYGYTF
TRBV5-1,TRBD2,TRBJ2-1,CASSPQSGGHNEQFF
TRBV27,-,TRBJ2-5,CASSPHQTLYQETQYF
TRBV7-6,-,TRBJ1-1,CASSPTFGTEAFF
TRBV5-5,TRBD2,TRBJ2-3,CASSLAPLAGGKGDTQYF
TRBV10-3,-,TRBJ2-5,CAIRSVGSGETQYF
TRBV7-6,-,TRBJ2-1,CASSLNPVRGALSYNEQFF
TRBV7-9,-,TRBJ2-3,CASSGGEGTDTQYF
TRBV6-5,-,TRBJ2-5,CASNIQGGETQYF